This TCR beta chain was profiled in a study of tumor-infiltrating lymphocytes in localized non-small cell lung cancer. Study at large: Tumor tissue and non-adjacent uninvolved lung came from each patient. Study-wide results and limits: Different pieces of the same tissue went to different assays, confounding technical variation with intratumor heterogeneity. TCR sequencing covered a subset of patients with enough tissue.

In the case of this clone: As yet, its antigen is unknown.

The V gene's germline CDR1 is MNHNS and CDR2 SASEGT. The CDR3 sequence is 11 residues long. The V end was cut by 6 bases, the J end by 3 bases, with 6 bases between. Libraries were prepared by immunoSEQ multiplex PCR; TCRdb keeps only in-frame clonotypes and omits some of them. Of roughly 3,000 clones in the sample, around 75% were seen once. This sequence originates from a human donor with non-small cell lung cancer. The sequenced sample was uninvolved lung tissue not adjacent to the tumor. The V and J genes are TRBV6-1 and TRBJ2-7; unclear D gene. CDR3 nucleotides: TGTGCCAGCAGAACGGACTACGAGCAGTACGTC. Residues: CASRTDYEQYV.